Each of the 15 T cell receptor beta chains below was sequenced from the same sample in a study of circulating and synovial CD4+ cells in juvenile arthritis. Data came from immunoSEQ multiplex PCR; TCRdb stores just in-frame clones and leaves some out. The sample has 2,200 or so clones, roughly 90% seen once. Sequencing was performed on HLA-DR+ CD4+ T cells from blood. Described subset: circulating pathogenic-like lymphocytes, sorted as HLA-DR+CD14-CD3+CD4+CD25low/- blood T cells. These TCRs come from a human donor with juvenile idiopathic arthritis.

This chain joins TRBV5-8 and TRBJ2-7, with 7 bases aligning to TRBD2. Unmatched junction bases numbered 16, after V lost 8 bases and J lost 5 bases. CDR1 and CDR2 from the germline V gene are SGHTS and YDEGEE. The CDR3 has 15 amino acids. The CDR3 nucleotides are TGTGCCAGTCCGTCGGAGGCGGGAGCGGGGAACGAGCAGTACTTC. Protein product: CASPSEAGAGNEQYF.

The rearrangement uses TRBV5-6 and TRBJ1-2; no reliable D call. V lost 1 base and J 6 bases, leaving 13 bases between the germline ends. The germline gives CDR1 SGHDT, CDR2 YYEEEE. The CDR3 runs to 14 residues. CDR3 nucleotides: TGTGCCAGCAGCTTGTTGGCCGGGTGGGATGGCTACACCTTC. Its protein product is CASSLLAGWDGYTF.

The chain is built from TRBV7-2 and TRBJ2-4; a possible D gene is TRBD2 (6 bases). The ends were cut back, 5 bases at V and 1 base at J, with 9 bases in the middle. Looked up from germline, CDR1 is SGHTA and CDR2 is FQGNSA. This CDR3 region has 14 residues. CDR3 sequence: CASSHGGAKNIQYF. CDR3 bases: TGTGCCAGCAGCCATGGGGGGGCCAAAAACATTCAGTACTTC.

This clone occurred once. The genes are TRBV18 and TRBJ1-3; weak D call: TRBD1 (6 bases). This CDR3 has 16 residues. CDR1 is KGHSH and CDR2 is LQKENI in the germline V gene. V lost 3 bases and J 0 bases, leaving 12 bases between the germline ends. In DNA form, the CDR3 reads TGTGCCAGCTCACCCCAGACAGGCAGCTCTGGAAACACCATATATTTT. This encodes CASSPQTGSSGNTIYF.

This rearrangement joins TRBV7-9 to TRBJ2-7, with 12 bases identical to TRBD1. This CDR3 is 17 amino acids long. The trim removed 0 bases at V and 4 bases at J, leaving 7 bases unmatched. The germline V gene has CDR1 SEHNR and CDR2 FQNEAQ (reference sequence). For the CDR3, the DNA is TGTGCCAGCAGCTTAGCCGGGACAGGGGGCGTGGGATACGAGCAGTACTTC. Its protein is CASSLAGTGGVGYEQYF.

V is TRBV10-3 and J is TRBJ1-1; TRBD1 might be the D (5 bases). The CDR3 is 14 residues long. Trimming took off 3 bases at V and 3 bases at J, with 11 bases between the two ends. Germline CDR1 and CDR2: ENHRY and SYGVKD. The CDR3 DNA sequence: TGTGCCATCAGTGAAAGGCAGGGTGACACTGAAGCTTTCTTT. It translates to CAISERQGDTEAFF.

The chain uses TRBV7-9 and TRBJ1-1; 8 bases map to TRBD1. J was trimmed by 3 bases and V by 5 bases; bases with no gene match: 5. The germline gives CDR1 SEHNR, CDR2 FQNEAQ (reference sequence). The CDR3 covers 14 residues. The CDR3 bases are TGTGCCAGCAGCCGACAGGGGAGGGACACTGAAGCTTTCTTT. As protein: CASSRQGRDTEAFF.

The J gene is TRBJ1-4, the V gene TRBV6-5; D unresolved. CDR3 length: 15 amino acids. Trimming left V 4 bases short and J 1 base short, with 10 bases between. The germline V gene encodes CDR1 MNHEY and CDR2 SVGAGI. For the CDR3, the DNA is TGTGCCAGCAGTTTACGGCGGGGAACTAATGAAAAACTGTTTTTT. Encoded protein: CASSLRRGTNEKLFF.

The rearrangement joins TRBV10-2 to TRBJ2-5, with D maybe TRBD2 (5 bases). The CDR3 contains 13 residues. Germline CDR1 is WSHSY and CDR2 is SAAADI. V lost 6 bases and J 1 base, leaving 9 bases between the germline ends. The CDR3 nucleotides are TGCGCCAGCAGCCGGGGTACCCAAGAGACCCAGTACTTC. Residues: CASSRGTQETQYF.

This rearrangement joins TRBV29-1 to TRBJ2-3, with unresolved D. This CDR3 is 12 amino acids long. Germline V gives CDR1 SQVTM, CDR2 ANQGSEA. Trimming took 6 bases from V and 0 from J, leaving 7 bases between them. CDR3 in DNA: TGCAGCGTCGTCCGGAGCACAGATACGCAGTATTTT. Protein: CSVVRSTDTQYF.

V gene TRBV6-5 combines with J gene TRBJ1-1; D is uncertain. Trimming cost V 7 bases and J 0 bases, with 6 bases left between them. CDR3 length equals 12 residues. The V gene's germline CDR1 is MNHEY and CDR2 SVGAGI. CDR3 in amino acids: CASKAVNTEAFF. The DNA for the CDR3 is TGTGCCAGCAAAGCTGTGAACACTGAAGCTTTCTTT.

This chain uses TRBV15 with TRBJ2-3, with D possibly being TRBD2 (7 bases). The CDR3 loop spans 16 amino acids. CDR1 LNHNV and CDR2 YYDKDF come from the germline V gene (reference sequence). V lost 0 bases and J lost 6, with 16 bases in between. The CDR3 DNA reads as TGTGCCACCAGCAGAGATATGCGGGGGCGCCTGGATACGCAGTATTTT. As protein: CATSRDMRGRLDTQYF.

The CDR3 is CASSPQGYYGYTF. For the CDR3, the DNA is TGTGCCAGCTCACCTCAGGGCTACTATGGCTACACCTTC. This chain links TRBV18 with TRBJ1-2, with D possibly TRBD1 on 5 matching bases. CDR3 length: 13 residues. Trimming took 3 bases from V and 3 from J, leaving 8 bases between them. Per the germline V gene, CDR1 is KGHSH and CDR2 is LQKENI. The full variable domain, rest sourced from reference TRBV18 and TRBJ1-2, is NAGVMQNPRHLVRRRGQEARLRCSPMKGHSHVYWYRQLPEEGLKFMVYLQKENIIDESGMPKERFSAEFPKEGPSILRIQQVVRGDSAAYFCASSPQGYYGYTFGSGTRLTVV.

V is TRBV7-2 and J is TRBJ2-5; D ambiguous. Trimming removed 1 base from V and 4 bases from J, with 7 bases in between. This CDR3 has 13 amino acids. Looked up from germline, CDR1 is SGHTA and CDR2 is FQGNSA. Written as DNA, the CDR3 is TGTGCCAGCAGCTTAGGTCACGGAGAGACCCAGTACTTC. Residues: CASSLGHGETQYF.

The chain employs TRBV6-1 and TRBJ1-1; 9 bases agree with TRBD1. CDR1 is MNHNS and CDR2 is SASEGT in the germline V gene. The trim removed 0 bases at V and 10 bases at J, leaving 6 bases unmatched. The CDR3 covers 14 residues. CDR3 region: CASSEARDRVIAFF. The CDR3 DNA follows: TGTGCCAGCAGTGAAGCAAGGGACAGGGTAATAGCTTTCTTT.